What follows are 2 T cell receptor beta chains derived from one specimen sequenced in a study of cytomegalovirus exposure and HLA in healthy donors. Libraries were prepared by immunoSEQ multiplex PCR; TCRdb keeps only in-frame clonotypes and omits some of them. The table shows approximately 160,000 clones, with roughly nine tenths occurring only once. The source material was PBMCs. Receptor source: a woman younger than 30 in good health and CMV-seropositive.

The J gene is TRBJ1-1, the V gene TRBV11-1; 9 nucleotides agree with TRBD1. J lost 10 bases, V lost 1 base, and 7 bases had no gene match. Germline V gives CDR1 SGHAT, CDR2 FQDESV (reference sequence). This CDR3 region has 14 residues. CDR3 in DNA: TGTGCCAGCAGCTTAGAGGGGACAGGGTTTGGAGCTTTCTTT. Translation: CASSLEGTGFGAFF.

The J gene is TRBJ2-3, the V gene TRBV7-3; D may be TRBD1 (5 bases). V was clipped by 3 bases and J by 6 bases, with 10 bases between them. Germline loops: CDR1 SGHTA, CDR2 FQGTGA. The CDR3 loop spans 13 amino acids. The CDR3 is CASSFFRADTQYF. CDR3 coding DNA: TGTGCCAGCAGCTTCTTCAGGGCTGATACGCAGTATTTT.